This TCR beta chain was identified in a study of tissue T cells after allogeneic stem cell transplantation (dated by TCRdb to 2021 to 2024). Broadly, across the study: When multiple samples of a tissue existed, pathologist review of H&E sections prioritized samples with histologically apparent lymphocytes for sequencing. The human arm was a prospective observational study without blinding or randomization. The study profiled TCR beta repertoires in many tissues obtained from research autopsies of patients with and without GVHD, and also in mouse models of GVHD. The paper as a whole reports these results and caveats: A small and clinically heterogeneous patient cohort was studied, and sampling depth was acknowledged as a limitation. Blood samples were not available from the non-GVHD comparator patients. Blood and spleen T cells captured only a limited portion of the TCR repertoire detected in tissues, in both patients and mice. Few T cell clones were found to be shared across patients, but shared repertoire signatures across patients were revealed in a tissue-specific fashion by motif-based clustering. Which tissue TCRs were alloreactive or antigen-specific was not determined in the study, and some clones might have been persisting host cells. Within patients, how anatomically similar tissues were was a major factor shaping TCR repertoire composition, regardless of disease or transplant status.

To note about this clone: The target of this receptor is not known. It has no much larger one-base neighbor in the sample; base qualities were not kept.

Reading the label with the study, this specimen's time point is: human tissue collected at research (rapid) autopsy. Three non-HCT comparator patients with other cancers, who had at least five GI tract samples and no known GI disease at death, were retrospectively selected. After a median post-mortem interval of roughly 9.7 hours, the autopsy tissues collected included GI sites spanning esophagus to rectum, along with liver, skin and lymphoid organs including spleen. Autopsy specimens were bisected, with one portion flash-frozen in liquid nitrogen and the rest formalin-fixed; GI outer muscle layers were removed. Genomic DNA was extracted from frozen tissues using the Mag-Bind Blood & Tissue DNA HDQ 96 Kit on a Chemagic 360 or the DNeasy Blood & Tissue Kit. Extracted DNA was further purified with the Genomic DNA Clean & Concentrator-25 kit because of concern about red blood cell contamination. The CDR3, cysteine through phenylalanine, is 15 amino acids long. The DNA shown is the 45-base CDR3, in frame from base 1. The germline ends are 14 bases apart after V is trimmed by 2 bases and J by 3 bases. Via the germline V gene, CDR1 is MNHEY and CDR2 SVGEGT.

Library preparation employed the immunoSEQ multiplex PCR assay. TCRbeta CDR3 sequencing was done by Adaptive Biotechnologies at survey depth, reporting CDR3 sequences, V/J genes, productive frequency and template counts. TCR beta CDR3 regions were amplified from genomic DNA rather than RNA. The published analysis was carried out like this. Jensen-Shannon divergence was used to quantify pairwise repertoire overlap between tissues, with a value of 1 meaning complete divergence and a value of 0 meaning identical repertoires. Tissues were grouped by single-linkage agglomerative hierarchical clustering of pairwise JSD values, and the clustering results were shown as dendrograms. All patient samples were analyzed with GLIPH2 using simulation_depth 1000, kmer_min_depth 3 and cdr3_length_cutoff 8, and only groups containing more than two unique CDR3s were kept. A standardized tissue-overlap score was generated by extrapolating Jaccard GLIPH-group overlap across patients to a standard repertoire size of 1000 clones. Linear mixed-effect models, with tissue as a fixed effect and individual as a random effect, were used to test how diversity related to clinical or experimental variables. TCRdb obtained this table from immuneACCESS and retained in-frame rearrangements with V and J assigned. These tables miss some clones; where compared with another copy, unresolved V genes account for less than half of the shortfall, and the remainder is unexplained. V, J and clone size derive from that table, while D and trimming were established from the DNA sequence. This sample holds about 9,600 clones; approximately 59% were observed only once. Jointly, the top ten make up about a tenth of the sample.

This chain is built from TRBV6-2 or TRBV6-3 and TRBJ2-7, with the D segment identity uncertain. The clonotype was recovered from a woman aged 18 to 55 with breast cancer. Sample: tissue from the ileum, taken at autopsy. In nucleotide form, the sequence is TGTGCCAGCAGTTACCAGCTAGGACGGAACTACGAGCAGTACTTC. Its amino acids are CASSYQLGRNYEQYF.